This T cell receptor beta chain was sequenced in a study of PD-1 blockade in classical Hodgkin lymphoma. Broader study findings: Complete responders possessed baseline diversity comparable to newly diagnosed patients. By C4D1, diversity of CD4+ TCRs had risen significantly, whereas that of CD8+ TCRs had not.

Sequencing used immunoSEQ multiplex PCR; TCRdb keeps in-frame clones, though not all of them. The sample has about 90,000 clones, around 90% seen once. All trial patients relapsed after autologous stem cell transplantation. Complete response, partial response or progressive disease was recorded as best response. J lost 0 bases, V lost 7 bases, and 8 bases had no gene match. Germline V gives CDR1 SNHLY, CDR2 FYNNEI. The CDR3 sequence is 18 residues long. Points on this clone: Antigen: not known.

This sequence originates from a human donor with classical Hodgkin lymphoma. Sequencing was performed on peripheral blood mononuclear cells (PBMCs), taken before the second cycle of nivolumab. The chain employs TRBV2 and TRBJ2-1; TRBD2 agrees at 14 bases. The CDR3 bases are TGTGCCAGCACTGGGGGGACTAGCGGGAGAACCTCCTACAATGAGCAGTTCTTC. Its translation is CASTGGTSGRTSYNEQFF.